The entry below gives a single T cell receptor (beta chain) sequence along with its context. The antigen is not known. These data originate in a study of cytomegalovirus exposure and HLA in healthy donors. This CDR3 contains 14 residues. Looked up from germline, CDR1 is SGDLS and CDR2 is YYNGEE. Unmatched junction bases numbered 7, after V lost 4 bases and J lost 4 bases. Regarding the study as a whole: In vitro experiments confirmed that a few CMV-associated chains were specific for CMV antigens. The authors later linked a missense DCLRE1C variant to TCR beta V- and J-gene trimming.

60 Vbeta and 13 Jbeta primers were used in PCR. The protocol was immunoSEQ multiplex PCR, while the TCRdb copy is restricted to in-frame clones and leaves out a portion. The sample holds around 78,000 clones, roughly 75% seen once. J is TRBJ1-1 and V is TRBV9, with 7 bases identical to TRBD1. The TCR was taken from a male donor in good health and CMV-seronegative. The sample consisted of PBMCs. DNA for the CDR3: TGTGCCAGCAGCAGGGGACAGAGAAGCACTGAAGCTTTCTTT. Amino acid sequence: CASSRGQRSTEAFF.